This TCR beta chain is from a study of blood T cell repertoires in COVID-19 (dated by TCRdb to the early 2020s). Turning to the overall study: Samples covering the acute and convalescent phases of COVID-19 were provided by collaborators in the United States, Italy and Spain. The samples were drawn from two sources: the first 160 participants of the ongoing ImmuneRACE study, and 1,000 to 1,500 subjects contributed by 6 global collaborators. The material from the prospective study consisted of cDNA or gDNA derived from T cells, B-cell-depleted T cells, or PBMCs. The repertoires were released in a freely available public database meant as a resource for research on the immune response to SARS-CoV-2. A de-identified subject ID, COVID-19 status, age in years and sex were almost always included in the sample metadata. Deeply sampled blood TCRbeta repertoires from subjects exposed to, actively infected with, or recovered from COVID-19 were included in the dataset. HLA class I and class II types, where available, came from metadata supplied by the sample provider rather than from assay-based typing. General findings and caveats noted by the study authors: How much clinical and demographic metadata was included differed by source and by participant, and the metadata was provided uncurated.

This clone appeared a single time. Its antigen is currently not known. Base-call qualities are not available, and no considerably larger clone is one nucleotide away. The junction shows trimming of 0 bases on V and 10 bases on J, plus 12 bases between the germline ends. The CDR3 sequence holds 13 residues, the cysteine and phenylalanine included. Kept here is only the CDR3 DNA, which spans 39 bases and is read in frame from base 1. The germline V gene sets CDR1 to MNHEY and CDR2 to SVGEGT. TCRbeta CDR3 regions were amplified from genomic DNA by means of the immunoSEQ Assay, a bias-controlled multiplex PCR. Per the original workflow: The number of nucleated cells in each sample was estimated by amplification of reference gene primers within the assay. Sequence reads were collapsed and filtered to measure the absolute abundance of every unique TCRbeta CDR3 rearrangement. For each sample, productive Simpson clonality was calculated by taking the square root of Simpson's diversity index across productive rearrangements. This immuneACCESS table, as held by TCRdb, lists in-frame sequences with V and J called but not all clones. Of the missing ones, under half trace to an unresolved V gene in checked studies; the others have no known cause. That table furnishes V, J and clone size, whereas the DNA furnished D and trimming. Within this sample are around 220,000 clones, with about 90% of them counted one time only. The ten largest account for 2.2% of the sample.

Whole blood was collected in K2EDTA tubes by collaborating institutions according to the institutions' own protocols. For TCRbeta analysis, collaborators shipped samples in one of three forms: frozen whole blood, isolated PBMCs, or DNA extracted from either of those sample types. The chain links TRBV6-2 or TRBV6-3 with TRBJ1-1; perhaps TRBD1 is the D gene, with 6 bases matching. This clonotype was obtained from a woman in her forties or fifties with acute or convalescent COVID-19. The source material was peripheral blood. The DNA sequence is as follows: TGTGCCAGCAGTTACTCGACAGGATCCGCAGCTTTCTTT. Translated, this is CASSYSTGSAAFF.